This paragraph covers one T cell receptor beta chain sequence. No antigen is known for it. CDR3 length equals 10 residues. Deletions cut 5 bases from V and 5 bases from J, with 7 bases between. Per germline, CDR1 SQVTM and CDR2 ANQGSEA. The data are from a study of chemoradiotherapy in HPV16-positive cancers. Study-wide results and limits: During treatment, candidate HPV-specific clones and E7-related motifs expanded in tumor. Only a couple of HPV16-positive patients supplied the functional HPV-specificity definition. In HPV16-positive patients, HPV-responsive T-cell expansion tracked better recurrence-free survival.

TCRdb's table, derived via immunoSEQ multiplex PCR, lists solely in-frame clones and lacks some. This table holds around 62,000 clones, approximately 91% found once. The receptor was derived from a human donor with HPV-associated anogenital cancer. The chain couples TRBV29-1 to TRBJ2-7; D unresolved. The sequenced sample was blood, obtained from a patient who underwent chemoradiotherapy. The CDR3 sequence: CSVSGHEQYF. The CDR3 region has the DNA TGCAGCGTTTCCGGGCACGAGCAGTACTTC.